Below, 5 T cell receptor beta chains from the same sample are listed, as sequenced in a study of control samples from healthy donors and cancer patients. The repertoire was sequenced with immunoSEQ multiplex PCR; TCRdb's copy has only in-frame clones and lacks some. The data show about 55,000 clones, 85% to 95% seen once. The sequencing sample was made of blood. The receptors were gathered from a man aged 25 to 40 in good health.

The V and J genes are TRBV30 and TRBJ1-3; the D gene is possibly TRBD1 (6 bases). Germline-derived CDR1 and CDR2 are GTSNPN and SVGIG (reference sequence). Trimming took off 0 bases at V and 7 bases at J, with 13 bases between the two ends. CDR3 size: 14 residues. The CDR3 DNA is TGTGCCTGGAGTGTTAGCAGGGGTGGCAACACCATATATTTT. Translation: CAWSVSRGGNTIYF.

The chain links TRBV10-3 to TRBJ2-3; 7 nucleotides line up with TRBD2. Germline V CDR1 and CDR2: ENHRY, SYGVKD. The CDR3 contains 14 residues. The V gene end was trimmed by 4 bases and the J gene end by 4 bases; junction bases not matched to a gene: 5. DNA of the CDR3: TGTGCCATCAGTGGGGGCGGGAGCCCAGATACGCAGTATTTT. This sequence encodes CAISGGGSPDTQYF.

V usage is TRBV2 and J usage is TRBJ2-7; D may be TRBD2 (5 bases). There are 13 residues in the CDR3. Trimming took 3 bases from V and 2 from J, leaving 8 bases between them. Germline CDR1 reads SNHLY; CDR2 reads FYNNEI. CDR3 region: CASSDSGTYEQYF. As DNA, the CDR3 is TGTGCCAGCAGTGATTCGGGGACCTACGAGCAGTACTTC.

This chain links TRBV4-1 with TRBJ2-2; 10 bases agree with TRBD1. Germline CDR1 reads MGHRA; CDR2 reads YSYEKL. With 4 bases clipped from V and 4 bases from J, the junction kept 6 bases outside the gene matches. This CDR3 spans 16 amino acids. DNA of the CDR3: TGCGCCAGCAGCCCCTCCGGGACAGGGGTCACCGGGGAGCTGTTTTTT. This translates into CASSPSGTGVTGELFF.

This chain connects TRBV5-6 to TRBJ2-7; D gene uncertain. Germline V gene sequence: CDR1 SGHDT, CDR2 YYEEEE. This CDR3 is built from 15 residues. Trimming shortened V by 3 bases and J by 6 bases, and 19 bases separated the two germline ends. The CDR3 protein is CASSSRANIAPEQYF. The CDR3, as DNA: TGTGCCAGCAGCTCTCGGGCCAACATAGCCCCCGAGCAGTACTTC.